This paragraph covers one T cell receptor (beta chain) sequence. This record comes from a study of blood T cell repertoires in COVID-19. Study-level information: In each case, the material was cDNA or gDNA derived from T cells, B-cell-depleted T cells, or PBMCs.

Trimming cost V 5 bases and J 6 bases, with 16 bases left between them. The germline V gene has CDR1 SEHNR and CDR2 FQNEAQ (reference sequence). The length of the CDR3 is 15 residues. Libraries were prepared by immunoSEQ multiplex PCR; TCRdb keeps only in-frame clonotypes and omits some of them. The top ten clones hold around 1% of a sample with approximately 300,000 clones, around 89% of them seen once. The chain links TRBV7-9 to TRBJ1-4; possibly TRBD1 for D (5 bases). The receptor was derived from a woman in her forties with COVID-19, enrolled during active disease. The sample consisted of peripheral blood. In DNA, the CDR3 is TGTGCCAGCAGCACCCGACAGTATCCGGATGAAAAACTGTTTTTT. It is translated as CASSTRQYPDEKLFF.